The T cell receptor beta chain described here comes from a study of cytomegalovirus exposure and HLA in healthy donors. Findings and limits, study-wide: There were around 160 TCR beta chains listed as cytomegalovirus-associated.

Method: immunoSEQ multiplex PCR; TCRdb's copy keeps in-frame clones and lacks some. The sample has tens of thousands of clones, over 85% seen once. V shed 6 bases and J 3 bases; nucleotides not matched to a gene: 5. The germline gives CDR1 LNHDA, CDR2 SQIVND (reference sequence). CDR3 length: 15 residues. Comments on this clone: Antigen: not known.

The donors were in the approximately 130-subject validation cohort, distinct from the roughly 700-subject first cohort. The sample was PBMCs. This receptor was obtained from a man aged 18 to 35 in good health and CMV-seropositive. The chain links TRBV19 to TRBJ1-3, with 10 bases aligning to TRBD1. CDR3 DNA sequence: TGTGCCAGTAGGCCGACAGGGGGCTTTGGAAACACCATATATTTT. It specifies CASRPTGGFGNTIYF.